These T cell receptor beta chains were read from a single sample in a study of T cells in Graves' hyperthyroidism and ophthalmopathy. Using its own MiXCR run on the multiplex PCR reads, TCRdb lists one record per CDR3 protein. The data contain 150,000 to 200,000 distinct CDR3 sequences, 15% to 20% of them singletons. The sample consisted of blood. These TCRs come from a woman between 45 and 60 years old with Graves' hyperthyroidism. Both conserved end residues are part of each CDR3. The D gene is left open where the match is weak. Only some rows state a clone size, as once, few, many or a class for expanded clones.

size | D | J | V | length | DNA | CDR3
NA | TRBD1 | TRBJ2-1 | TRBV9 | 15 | TGTGCCAGCAGCGTAGGGGACAGGGATTACAATGAGCAGTTCTTC | CASSVGDRDYNEQFF
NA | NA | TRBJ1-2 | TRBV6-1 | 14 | TGTGCCAGCAGCCTAACAGTAGGAAACTATGGCTACACCTTC | CASSLTVGNYGYTF
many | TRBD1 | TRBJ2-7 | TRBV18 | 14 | TGTGCCAGCCAGGACAGGGGTCAGTCCTACGAGCAGTACTTC | CASQDRGQSYEQYF
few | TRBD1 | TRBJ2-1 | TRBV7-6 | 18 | TGTGCCAGCAGCCAGGGACAGGGGGCGTCAGGCTCCTACAATGAGCAGTTCTTC | CASSQGQGASGSYNEQFF
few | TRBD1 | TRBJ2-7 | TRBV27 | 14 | TGTGCCAGCAGCCCAGGGGGTCTCCCCTACGAGCAGTACTTC | CASSPGGLPYEQYF
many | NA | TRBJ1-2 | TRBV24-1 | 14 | TGTGCCACCAGTGGTCTAACGCAGTCCTATGGCTACACCTTC | CATSGLTQSYGYTF
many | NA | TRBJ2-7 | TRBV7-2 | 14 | TGTGCCAGCAGCCCCGGGACTGGTACCTACGAGCAGTACTTC | CASSPGTGTYEQYF
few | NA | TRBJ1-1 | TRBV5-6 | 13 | TGTGCCAGCAGCTTGTCAGGGAAGACTGAAGCTTTCTTT | CASSLSGKTEAFF
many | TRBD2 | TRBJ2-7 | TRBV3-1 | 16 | TGTGCCAGCAGCCAACATCTAGCGGGGCGCTCCTACGAGCAGTACTTC | CASSQHLAGRSYEQYF
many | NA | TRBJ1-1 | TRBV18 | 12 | TGTGCCAGCACATTGACAGGAACTGAAGCTTTCTTT | CASTLTGTEAFF
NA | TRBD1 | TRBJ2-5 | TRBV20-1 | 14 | TGCAGTGTTAGTCAGGGGGTGGAGCAAGAGACCCAGTACTTC | CSVSQGVEQETQYF
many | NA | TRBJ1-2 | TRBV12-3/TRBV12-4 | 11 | TGTGCCAGCCAGGGTAGCTATGGCTACACCTTC | CASQGSYGYTF
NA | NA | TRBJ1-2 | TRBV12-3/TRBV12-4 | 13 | TGTGCCAGCAGTGCCGCTTGGCGGTATGGCTACACCTTC | CASSAAWRYGYTF
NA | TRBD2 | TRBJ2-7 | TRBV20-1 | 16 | TGCAGTGCTAGGTCCTTAACTAGCGGATTTTCCTACGAGCAGTACTTC | CSARSLTSGFSYEQYF
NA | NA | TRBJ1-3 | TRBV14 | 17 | TGTGCCAGCAGCCAAGAGGTCGCGGAACGGACAGGAAACACCATATATTTT | CASSQEVAERTGNTIYF
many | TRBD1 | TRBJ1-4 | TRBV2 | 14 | TGTGCCAGCAGTGAATACGGGACAGGGGAAAAACTGTTTTTT | CASSEYGTGEKLFF
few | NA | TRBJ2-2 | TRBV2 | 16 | TGTGCCAGCAGTAGGTCCGGGACAACGAGCACCGGGGAGCTGTTTTTT | CASSRSGTTSTGELFF
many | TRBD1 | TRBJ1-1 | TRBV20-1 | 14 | TGCAGTGCTAGAAAACAGAACCGGGACAGTGGAGCTTTCTTT | CSARKQNRDSGAFF
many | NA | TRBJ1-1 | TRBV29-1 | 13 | TGCAGCGTTGAAGACGGCACGAACACTGAAGCTTTCTTT | CSVEDGTNTEAFF
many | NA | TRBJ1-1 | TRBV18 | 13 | TGTGCCAGCAGTGGAGCGGGAAACACTGAAGCTTTCTTT | CASSGAGNTEAFF
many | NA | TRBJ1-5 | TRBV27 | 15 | TGTGCCAGCAGTTTAGGGGGGGGGGCACGACAGCCCCAGCATTTT | CASSLGGGARQPQHF
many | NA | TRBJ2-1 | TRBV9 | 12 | TGTGCCAGCAGCCTTTTTAACAATGAGCAGTTCTTC | CASSLFNNEQFF
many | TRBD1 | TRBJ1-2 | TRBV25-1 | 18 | TGTGCCAGCAGTGGATGGACAGGGAGAGAATTACTATGGGATGGCTACACCTTC | CASSGWTGRELLWDGYTF
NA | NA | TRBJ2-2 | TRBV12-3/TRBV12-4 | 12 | TGTGCCAGCAGGCTGTACACCGGGGAGCTGTTTTTT | CASRLYTGELFF